This T cell receptor (beta chain) was documented in a study of T-cell memory formation after mild COVID-19. Trimming shortened V by 3 bases and J by 8 bases, and 10 bases separated the two germline ends. Germline V gene sequence: CDR1 SGHVS, CDR2 FNYEAQ. The CDR3 loop spans 12 amino acids. Via MiXCR, TCRdb re-called the 5' RACE reads, giving one row per CDR3 protein. The table has approximately 250,000 distinct CDR3 sequences, 16% seen once. The rearrangement uses TRBV7-6 and TRBJ2-5; D unclear. This sequence was found in a man younger than 35 who had mild COVID-19 (a few samples of this study predate the infection). Cell type and time point are not known. Sequences were obtained from PBMCs or a T cell subset sorted from them (not recorded which). The CDR3 sequence: CASSFGWATQYF. The CDR3 DNA sequence: TGTGCCAGCAGCTTCGGTTGGGCCACCCAGTACTTC.